The 11 T cell receptor beta chains given below trace back to one sample, sequenced in a study of T cells in Graves' hyperthyroidism and ophthalmopathy. RNA transcripts provided the source from which TCR beta CDR3 regions were amplified. The HTBI set primed first-round TCR CDR3 RT-PCR. TCRdb reanalysed the multiplex PCR reads using MiXCR and keeps one entry per CDR3 protein. Among approximately 620,000 distinct CDR3 sequences listed, 11% to 15% were seen once. Sequenced input: blood. The receptors were gathered from a woman under 40 with Graves' hyperthyroidism that later progressed to Graves' ophthalmopathy.

There are many counts of this clonotype. The chain uses TRBV6-1 and TRBJ1-3; D remains ambiguous. Germline CDR1 and CDR2: MNHNS and SASEGT. Trimming pared 6 bases from V and 2 bases from J, leaving 5 bases between. The CDR3 runs to 12 residues. CDR3 in DNA: TGTGCCAGCAGGGACGCTGGAAACACCATATATTTT. Amino acid sequence: CASRDAGNTIYF.

In its sample, this clonotype was seen a few times. The J gene is TRBJ1-1, the V gene TRBV28; D is unresolved. There are 12 residues in the CDR3. V was trimmed by 8 bases and J by 0 bases, leaving 7 bases between them. CDR1 MDHEN and CDR2 SYDVKM come from the germline V gene. The CDR3 loop is CASARVNTEAFF. The CDR3 DNA reads as TGTGCCAGCGCACGGGTGAACACTGAAGCTTTCTTT.

This clonotype has a count of ten or more. This rearrangement joins TRBV5-1 to TRBJ2-3; 7 nucleotides agree with TRBD2. This CDR3 has 16 residues. The V gene end was trimmed by 5 bases and the J gene end by 2 bases; junction bases not matched to a gene: 11. From germline, CDR1 is SGHRS and CDR2 YFSETQ. CDR3 sequence reads: CASSSRTSESTDTQYF. CDR3 nucleotides: TGCGCCAGCAGTTCCCGAACTAGCGAGTCCACAGATACGCAGTATTTT.

This chain links TRBV6-2 or TRBV6-3 with TRBJ2-7; 7 bases fit TRBD1. Germline CDR1 reads MNHEY; CDR2 reads SVGEGT. This CDR3 has 15 residues. V trimming: 5 bases; J trimming: 3 bases; junction bases outside the gene matches: 10. The chain's CDR3 is CASSSTGTDFYEQYF. As DNA, the CDR3 is TGTGCCAGCAGTAGTACCGGGACAGATTTCTACGAGCAGTACTTC.

This clonotype was picked up many times. The genes are TRBV10-3 and TRBJ1-5, with TRBD1 matching over 7 bases. The V gene end was trimmed by 0 bases and the J gene end by 8 bases; junction bases not matched to a gene: 7. CDR3 length: 15 residues. The germline V gene has CDR1 ENHRY and CDR2 SYGVKD. The CDR3 nucleotides read TGTGCCATCAGTGAGTCGAACAGGGGTGGCGAGCCCCAGCATTTT. Protein product: CAISESNRGGEPQHF.

The rearrangement links TRBV20-1 to TRBJ2-7, with 8 bases identical to TRBD1. CDR1 is DFQATT, CDR2 SNEGSKA, per germline (reference sequence). With V trimmed by 6 bases and J by 3 bases, 4 bases remained unmatched. This CDR3 spans 12 amino acids. CDR3 nucleotides: TGCAGTGCCCCAGGGGGCCTCTACGAGCAGTACTTC. Translating it yields CSAPGGLYEQYF.

In the case of this clonotype: This could be a read error, since a much larger clone is one nucleotide away. The chain joins TRBV3-1 to TRBJ2-3; 11 nucleotides agree with TRBD2. From germline, CDR1 is LGHDT and CDR2 YNNKEL (reference sequence). This CDR3 is 16 amino acids long. Unmatched junction bases numbered 10, after V lost 3 bases and J lost 8 bases. The CDR3: CASSQELAGAAGTQYF. The CDR3, as DNA: TGTGCCAGCAGCCAGGAACTAGCGGGAGCCGCAGGTACGCAGTATTTT.

This clonotype was counted only a few times. The J gene is TRBJ2-7, the V gene TRBV27; 9 bases agree with TRBD1. J gave up 3 bases and V 8 bases, and 8 bases lay outside the gene matches. Germline assignment: CDR1 MNHEY and CDR2 SMNVEV (reference sequence). This CDR3 region has 14 residues. The CDR3 bases are TGTGCCAGCGGCCCCGGGACAGGGTTCTACGAGCAGTACTTC. It is translated as CASGPGTGFYEQYF.

This chain joins TRBV5-4 and TRBJ2-1; 7 bases are shared with TRBD1. CDR1 and CDR2 (germline): SGHNT, YYREEE (reference sequence). With 1 base clipped from V and 6 bases from J, the junction kept 4 bases outside the gene matches. The CDR3 extends over 14 amino acids. The CDR3 region is CASSLQGVSNEQFF. DNA of the CDR3: TGTGCCAGCAGCTTGCAGGGGGTGAGCAATGAGCAGTTCTTC.

CDR3 DNA: TGTGCCAGTAGTTTGGCTCGGGACCCGTTAAACTATGGCTACACCTTC. Protein sequence: CASSLARDPLNYGYTF. The V gene is TRBV19, the J gene TRBJ1-2; perhaps TRBD1 as D (5 bases). V dropped 5 bases and J dropped 2 bases, with 18 bases sitting between them. The CDR3 is made up of 16 amino acids. Per the germline V gene, CDR1 is LNHDA and CDR2 is SQIVND (reference sequence). The entire variable domain, with the rest obtained from reference TRBV19 and TRBJ1-2, is as follows: DGGITQSPKYLFRKEGQNVTLSCEQNLNHDAMYWYRQDPGQGLRLIYYSQIVNDFQKGDIAEGYSVSREKKESFPLTVTSAQKNPTAFYLCASSLARDPLNYGYTFGSGTRLTVV.

This clonotype was observed at least ten times. This chain connects TRBV28 to TRBJ2-5, with 9 positions matching TRBD1. The CDR3 consists of 16 residues. CDR1 and CDR2 (germline): MDHEN, SYDVKM. V lost 7 bases, J lost 4 bases, and 13 bases stayed unmatched. CDR3 in amino acids: CASIPWGQGTRETQYF. The CDR3 DNA is TGTGCCAGCATCCCGTGGGGACAGGGTACGAGAGAGACCCAGTACTTC.